Sequencing of this T cell receptor (beta chain) was carried out in a study of cytomegalovirus exposure and HLA in healthy donors. Study-level results: Across HLA loci, a later analysis found differing TCR association rates, with DRB1 most and HLA-C fewest.

Points on this clone: The antigen remains undetermined.

CDR3 size: 14 residues. Deletions cut 7 bases from V and 5 bases from J, with 15 bases between. Looked up from germline, CDR1 is SGHRS and CDR2 is YFSETQ. PCR involved 60 Vbeta and 13 Jbeta primers. Produced via immunoSEQ multiplex PCR; TCRdb's table is partial and in-frame only. The table includes some 150,000 clones, about four fifths detected once. The sequencing sample was made of PBMCs. This rearrangement joins TRBV5-1 to TRBJ2-2, with a possible D match to TRBD1 (6 bases). The source is a woman aged 40 to 55 in good health and CMV-seropositive. The CDR3 region has the DNA TGCGCCAGCGGAGGACAGATGAGTACCGGGGAGCTGTTTTTT. It is translated as CASGGQMSTGELFF.